The 23 T cell receptor beta chains presented below share a single source sample, sequenced in a study of tumor T cells in aggressive B-cell lymphoma. Data came from immunoSEQ multiplex PCR; TCRdb stores just in-frame clones and leaves some out. The sample contains some 3,500 clones, just over 85% of which appear only once. Sequencing input: tumor tissue. The receptors were gathered from an adult with diffuse large B cell lymphoma.

Details on this clone: Compared with germline, one end of the junction differs, possibly owing to a read error. This chain uses TRBV6-1 with TRBJ1-2; D is possibly TRBD1 (5 bases). This CDR3 is 12 amino acids long. Per germline, CDR1 MNHNS and CDR2 SASEGT. CDR3 loop: CASSEVRAVVSF. In DNA, the CDR3 is TGTGCCAGCAGTGAAGTCAGGGCCGTGGTCTCCTTC.

The count of this clone is one. The V call is TRBV28, the J call TRBJ1-1, with D possibly TRBD1 on 6 matching bases. V was trimmed by 5 bases and J by 8 bases, leaving 9 bases between them. Germline CDR1 reads MDHEN; CDR2 reads SYDVKM. The CDR3 totals 11 residues. Here the CDR3 DNA reads TGTGCCAGCAGTCGCGGACAGGAAGCTTTCTTT. It yields the protein CASSRGQEAFF.

The V gene is TRBV4-3, the J gene TRBJ1-2; no clear D gene. CDR1 is LGHNA and CDR2 is YSLEER in the germline V gene. The CDR3 totals 15 residues. V was pared by 0 bases and J by 4 bases, with 12 bases between. Here the CDR3 DNA reads TGCGCCAGCAGCCAAGATCTAGTCCAACTCTATGGCTACACCTTC. It is translated as CASSQDLVQLYGYTF.

The chain carries TRBV2 and TRBJ2-3, with D possibly matching TRBD2 (6 bases). The CDR3 contains 15 residues. Trimming took off 6 bases at V and 4 bases at J, with 17 bases between the two ends. Germline CDR1 reads SNHLY; CDR2 reads FYNNEI. The CDR3 nucleotides are TGTGCCAGCAGGGGATTGGGACTCGCGTCAGATACGCAGTATTTT. It specifies CASRGLGLASDTQYF.

The chain is built from TRBV9 and TRBJ1-3, with unresolved D. CDR1 and CDR2 (germline): SGDLS, YYNGEE. V was shortened by 0 bases and J by 0 bases, with 10 bases between the two germline ends. This CDR3 has 16 amino acids. DNA of the CDR3: TGTGCCAGCAGCGTAGGTACCAGGTTCTCTGGAAACACCATATATTTT. It yields the protein CASSVGTRFSGNTIYF.

V and J are TRBV13 and TRBJ1-1; maybe TRBD1 (5 bases). The CDR3 totals 13 residues. Per germline, CDR1 PRHDT and CDR2 FYEKMQ (reference sequence). The V end lost 0 bases, the J end lost 7 bases, and 9 bases lay between the germline ends. In DNA, the CDR3 is TGTGCCAGCAGCTTAGGAGGGGCAAATGAAGCTTTCTTT. This codes for CASSLGGANEAFF.

V is TRBV2 and J is TRBJ2-3; TRBD2 matches at 8 bases. Germline trimming cut 5 bases from V and 3 bases from J; bases unmatched to any gene: 7. Germline V lookup: CDR1 SNHLY, CDR2 FYNNEI. CDR3 length: 15 residues. The CDR3 loop is CASSIGGGKTDTQYF. The CDR3 nucleotides read TGTGCCAGCAGTATCGGCGGGGGGAAAACAGATACGCAGTATTTT.

This clone was recorded a few times. The chain links TRBV4-3 to TRBJ1-2, with D perhaps matching TRBD1 (6 bases). V was shortened by 0 bases and J by 5 bases, with 22 bases between the two germline ends. The germline gives CDR1 LGHNA, CDR2 YSLEER. This CDR3 comprises 18 residues. The CDR3: CASSQEGGTGTAQYGYTF. CDR3 coding DNA: TGCGCCAGCAGCCAAGAAGGGGGAACCGGGACGGCCCAATATGGCTACACCTTC.

The chain recombines TRBV11-2 with TRBJ2-1, with 7 positions matching TRBD2. With 6 bases clipped from V and 0 bases from J, the junction kept 11 bases outside the gene matches. Germline assignment: CDR1 SGHAT and CDR2 FQNNGV. The CDR3 extends over 17 amino acids. CDR3 loop: CASRLFPWTSSYNEQFF. Here the CDR3 DNA reads TGTGCCAGCAGACTCTTCCCATGGACTAGCTCCTACAATGAGCAGTTCTTC.

The chain links TRBV30 to TRBJ1-5; TRBD1 matches at 7 bases. This CDR3 is 15 amino acids long. With V trimmed by 0 bases and J by 2 bases, 4 bases remained unmatched. Germline CDR1 is GTSNPN and CDR2 is SVGIG (reference sequence). DNA for the CDR3: TGTGCCTGGAGTGTAAAGGGGGCGGGCAATCAGCCCCAGCATTTT. Translation: CAWSVKGAGNQPQHF.

The J gene is TRBJ1-3, the V gene TRBV9, with no clear D. The germline V gene encodes CDR1 SGDLS and CDR2 YYNGEE. Deletions cut 3 bases from V and 0 bases from J, with 19 bases between. This CDR3 contains 18 residues. In nucleotides, the CDR3 is TGTGCCAGCAGCGGAATGGGAGGACGTAAAGCCTCTGGAAACACCATATATTTT. It codes for CASSGMGGRKASGNTIYF.

The genes are TRBV27 and TRBJ1-6, with D possibly matching TRBD1 (5 bases). The CDR3 covers 14 residues. Trimming cost V 6 bases and J 7 bases, with 13 bases left between them. Germline V lookup: CDR1 MNHEY, CDR2 SMNVEV (reference sequence). CDR3 nucleotide sequence: TGTGCCAGCAGGCCAGGGCATCTAAATTCACCCCTCCACTTT. Its protein product is CASRPGHLNSPLHF.

The chain couples TRBV27 to TRBJ2-7, with a possible D match to TRBD1 (6 bases). V dropped 3 bases and J dropped 1 base, with 10 bases sitting between them. Germline CDR1 reads MNHEY; CDR2 reads SMNVEV (reference sequence). This CDR3 is 14 amino acids long. The CDR3 region has the DNA TGTGCCAGCAGTTTGGTGCAGGGGTCCTACGAGCAGTACTTC. Translating gives CASSLVQGSYEQYF.

The V call is TRBV7-7, the J call TRBJ2-5; D gene ambiguous. The CDR3 sequence is 12 residues long. Germline CDR1 and CDR2: SSHAT and FNYEAQ (reference sequence). The V gene lost 6 bases and the J gene lost 1 base, with 6 bases spanning the gap. CDR3 protein: CASSSGQETQYF. The CDR3 nucleotides read TGTGCCAGCAGTTCAGGCCAAGAGACCCAGTACTTC.

V and J are TRBV7-2 and TRBJ1-1; 9 positions match TRBD1. V was pared by 3 bases and J by 7 bases, with 6 bases of the junction left unmatched. This CDR3 has 14 amino acids. Germline V lookup: CDR1 SGHTA, CDR2 FQGNSA. The CDR3 DNA reads TGTGCCAGCAGCTTTAAACCGGGACAGGGTGAAGCTTTCTTT. This sequence encodes CASSFKPGQGEAFF. Using reference TRBV7-2 and TRBJ1-1 for the parts outside the CDR3, the full variable domain is GAGVSQSPSNKVTEKGKDVELRCDPISGHTALYWYRQSLGQGLEFLIYFQGNSAPDKSGLPSDRFSAERTGGSVSTLTIQRTQQEDSAVYLCASSFKPGQGEAFFGQGTRLTVV.

This chain uses TRBV13 with TRBJ2-7; no clear D gene. V lost 5 bases and J lost 7, with 9 bases in between. From germline, CDR1 is PRHDT and CDR2 FYEKMQ (reference sequence). CDR3 length: 11 amino acids. In DNA, the CDR3 is TGTGCCAGCAGCCTGGTTGAGGAGCAGTACTTC. It translates to CASSLVEEQYF.

The chain recombines TRBV5-1 with TRBJ2-1, with 9 positions matching TRBD1. After removal of 4 bases from V and 9 bases from J, the junction contained 8 bases not matched to a gene. The CDR3 runs to 14 residues. From germline, CDR1 is SGHRS and CDR2 YFSETQ. Here the CDR3 DNA reads TGCGCCAGCAGCCCGCCCGGGACAGGGCCTGAGCAGTTCTTC. Protein product: CASSPPGTGPEQFF.

Only one count was recorded for this clone. The V and J genes are TRBV28 and TRBJ2-1; D perhaps matches TRBD2 (6 bases). The germline V gene has CDR1 MDHEN and CDR2 SYDVKM. This CDR3 contains 20 residues. V was shortened by 2 bases and J by 3 bases, with 26 bases between the two germline ends. In nucleotides, the CDR3 is TGTGCCAGCAGTTTACCCGTCCCCCGGACTAATGGGGGGAACTACAATGAGCAGTTCTTC. Translated, it gives CASSLPVPRTNGGNYNEQFF.

The chain links TRBV5-6 to TRBJ2-7; D may be TRBD1 (5 bases). The CDR3 covers 12 residues. Between the trimmed V and J ends, which lost 2 bases and 5 bases, there was a span of 8 bases. Germline V gene lookup returns CDR1 SGHDT and CDR2 YYEEEE. The CDR3 nucleotides are TGTGCCAGCAGCTTCTCAGGGAACGAGCAGTACTTC. This codes for CASSFSGNEQYF. The full variable domain, completed using reference TRBV5-6 and TRBJ2-7, is DAGVTQSPTHLIKTRGQQVTLRCSPKSGHDTVSWYQQALGQGPQFIFQYYEEEERQRGNFPDRFSGHQFPNYSSELNVNALLLGDSALYLCASSFSGNEQYFGPGTRLTVT.

In its sample, this clone was seen a few times. The same CDR3 also results from other DNA sequences found in this sample. CDR3 DNA: TGTGCCAGCAGTTACTCTCGGAGCTACGAGCAGTACTTC. Translated: CASSYSRSYEQYF. The genes are TRBV6-6 and TRBJ2-7, with D uncertain. Germline CDR1 is MNHNY and CDR2 is SVGAGI (reference sequence). V gave up 0 bases and J gave up 3 bases, with 6 bases separating them. This CDR3 contains 13 residues.

Concerning this clone itself: An end of the junction differs from the germline gene, which may be a read error. The chain employs TRBV5-1 and TRBJ2-1; the match to TRBD1 covers 7 bases. The germline V gene has CDR1 SGHRS and CDR2 YFSETQ. The CDR3 length is 14 residues. The CDR3: CASSLGQDPNKQFF. The CDR3 coding sequence is TGCGCCAGCAGCCTAGGACAGGACCCCAATAAGCAGTTCTTC. The full variable domain, rest sourced from reference TRBV5-1 and TRBJ2-1, is KAGVTQTPRYLIKTRGQQVTLSCSPISGHRSVSWYQQTPGQGLQFLFEYFSETQRNKGNFPGRFSGRQFSNSRSEMNVSTLELGDSALYLCASSLGQDPNKQFFGPGTRLTVL.

V and J are TRBV14 and TRBJ1-2; D may be TRBD1 (6 bases). Trimming cost V 0 bases and J 1 base, with 15 bases left between them. The germline gives CDR1 SGHDN, CDR2 FVKESK. The CDR3 extends over 17 amino acids. The CDR3 DNA reads TGTGCCAGCAGCCAAGAGATATGGGGGCGCGGTAACTATGGCTACACCTTC. It codes for CASSQEIWGRGNYGYTF.

The chain employs TRBV9 and TRBJ2-1, with 7 bases identical to TRBD1. CDR3 length: 15 amino acids. Germline V gene sequence: CDR1 SGDLS, CDR2 YYNGEE. Losses at the gene ends were 0 bases for V and 7 bases for J; bases not matched to a gene: 7. The DNA for the CDR3 is TGTGCCAGCAGCGTAGGAGGGGGCTTTACGAATGAGCAGTTCTTC. Protein product: CASSVGGGFTNEQFF.